What follows are 25 T cell receptor beta chains derived from one specimen sequenced in a study of T cells in Graves' hyperthyroidism and ophthalmopathy. Amplification targeted TCR beta CDR3 regions from RNA transcripts. The HTBI primer set drove a first-round RT-PCR of the TCR CDR3. TCRdb passed the multiplex PCR reads through MiXCR, listing each CDR3 protein once. The data show around 350,000 distinct CDR3 sequences, roughly 14% seen once. The source material was blood. The receptors were gathered from a woman younger than 30 with Graves' hyperthyroidism that later progressed to Graves' ophthalmopathy.

This clonotype was observed a few times. The gene calls are TRBV29-1 and TRBJ2-1; TRBD1 matches at 8 bases. Per the germline V gene, CDR1 is SQVTM and CDR2 is ANQGSEA. The CDR3 length is 13 residues. Unmatched junction bases numbered 5, after V lost 6 bases and J lost 4 bases. The CDR3 DNA reads TGCAGCGTAGTGGGACAGGCGTACAATGAGCAGTTCTTC. Residues: CSVVGQAYNEQFF.

There are a few counts of this clonotype. The DNA for the CDR3 is TGCAGTGCTAGAGGGGCGGGCGGATACTCCTACGAGCAGTACTTC. Translation: CSARGAGGYSYEQYF. The chain has TRBV20-1 and TRBJ2-7; TRBD2 is a possible D gene (5 bases). The CDR3 sequence is 15 residues long. V lost 1 base, J lost 0 bases, and 13 bases lay in between. Germline loops: CDR1 DFQATT, CDR2 SNEGSKA (reference sequence).

The J gene is TRBJ2-2, the V gene TRBV30; 11 bases agree with TRBD2. This CDR3 has 17 residues. The trim removed 4 bases at V and 0 bases at J, leaving 7 bases unmatched. Germline values: CDR1 GTSNPN, CDR2 SVGIG (reference sequence). The CDR3: CAWIPGTSGANTGELFF. For the CDR3, the DNA is TGTGCCTGGATACCTGGGACTAGCGGCGCGAACACCGGGGAGCTGTTTTTT.

The sample holds many counts of this clonotype. The rearrangement joins TRBV28 to TRBJ2-5; D remains ambiguous. Germline CDR1 MDHEN, CDR2 SYDVKM. Trimming took 6 bases from V and 5 from J, leaving 10 bases between them. The CDR3 totals 12 residues. The DNA of the CDR3 is TGTGCCAGCAGGCGGATCCGGGAGACCCAGTACTTC. It is translated as CASRRIRETQYF.

This clonotype was counted ten times or more. The rearrangement joins TRBV20-1 to TRBJ2-1; D ambiguous. The V end was cut by 5 bases, the J end by 5 bases, with 13 bases between. This CDR3 has 13 residues. Per the germline V gene, CDR1 is DFQATT and CDR2 is SNEGSKA (reference sequence). DNA for the CDR3: TGCAGTGCTCGAAGGAGACTCGACAATGAGCAGTTCTTC. Its protein is CSARRRLDNEQFF.

CDR3 in amino acids: CAWSVGSNTEAFF. The DNA for the CDR3 is TGTGCCTGGAGTGTGGGGTCGAACACTGAAGCTTTCTTT. The J gene is TRBJ1-1, the V gene TRBV30; D not certain. The CDR3 spans 13 residues. Germline lookup yields CDR1 GTSNPN and CDR2 SVGIG (reference sequence). V gave up 0 bases and J gave up 1 base, with 6 bases separating them.

This clonotype was picked up many times. The chain recombines TRBV27 with TRBJ2-1; no reliable D call. The CDR3 length is 15 residues. Germline CDR1 and CDR2: MNHEY and SMNVEV (reference sequence). V lost 6 bases and J 4 bases, leaving 16 bases between the germline ends. Here the CDR3 DNA reads TGTGCCAGCAGCTTACAGCCAGCCTTTTACAATGAGCAGTTCTTC. It is translated as CASSLQPAFYNEQFF.

The chain links TRBV29-1 to TRBJ2-7; 9 bases are a match to TRBD2. The CDR3 spans 16 residues. Germline-derived CDR1 and CDR2 are SQVTM and ANQGSEA. Unmatched junction bases numbered 13, after V lost 3 bases and J lost 4 bases. The CDR3 nucleotides are TGCAGCGTTGATGACAAAAGGATAGCGGGAGTGTACGAGCAGTACTTC. Translation: CSVDDKRIAGVYEQYF.

The table lists this clonotype with a few counts. This chain uses TRBV28 with TRBJ2-1; the D gene is possibly TRBD2 (6 bases). Between the trimmed V and J ends, which lost 2 bases and 6 bases, there was a span of 14 bases. The CDR3 runs to 15 residues. CDR1 is MDHEN and CDR2 is SYDVKM in the germline V gene. The CDR3: CASSLIRETPNEQFF. For the CDR3, the DNA is TGTGCCAGCAGTTTAATCCGGGAGACACCCAATGAGCAGTTCTTC. Supplemented by reference TRBV28 and TRBJ2-1, the full variable domain reads DVKVTQSSRYLVKRTGEKVFLECVQDMDHENMFWYRQDPGLGLRLIYFSYDVKMKEKGDIPEGYSVSREKKERFSLILESASTNQTSMYLCASSLIRETPNEQFFGPGTRLTVL.

This clonotype was seen many times. The V call is TRBV12-3 or TRBV12-4, the J call TRBJ2-1; the D is unclear. V lost 4 bases and J 5 bases, leaving 3 bases between the germline ends. CDR3 length equals 11 residues. The CDR3 sequence: CASSSDNEQFF. In DNA, the CDR3 is TGTGCCAGCAGTTCCGACAATGAGCAGTTCTTC.

The chain carries TRBV5-4 and TRBJ2-7; D is uncertain. V was shortened by 3 bases and J by 6 bases, with 10 bases between the two germline ends. From germline, CDR1 is SGHNT and CDR2 YYREEE (reference sequence). This CDR3 region has 12 residues. CDR3 bases: TGTGCCAGCAGCTCCTCGGTCGCCGAGCAGTACTTC. Translation gives CASSSSVAEQYF.

This clonotype came up a few times. The chain recombines TRBV5-6 with TRBJ2-2; TRBD1 agrees at 8 bases. V dropped 2 bases and J dropped 2; count of bases not matched to a gene: 5. This CDR3 is 16 amino acids long. Germline V CDR1 and CDR2: SGHDT, YYEEEE. The CDR3 region has the DNA TGTGCCAGCAGCTTTGCAGGGGGCCCTAACACCGGGGAGCTGTTTTTT. This codes for CASSFAGGPNTGELFF.

Ten or more counts support this clonotype. This chain links TRBV28 with TRBJ2-5; D is perhaps TRBD1 or TRBD2 (6 bases each). The germline V and J ends were trimmed by 1 base and 3 bases, with 12 bases remaining between them. This CDR3 is 15 amino acids long. Germline lookup yields CDR1 MDHEN and CDR2 SYDVKM. The CDR3 DNA reads TGTGCCAGCAGTTTATTCGGGGGCGAGGAAGAGACCCAGTACTTC. Translating it yields CASSLFGGEEETQYF.

In its sample, this clonotype was seen many times. The CDR3 spells CASSRDGTSGTTSYNEQFF. In DNA, the CDR3 is TGTGCCAGCAGCCGCGATGGGACTAGCGGGACTACCTCCTACAATGAGCAGTTCTTC. The chain recombines TRBV7-2 with TRBJ2-1, with 13 bases fitting TRBD2. The CDR3 extends over 19 amino acids. CDR1 SGHTA and CDR2 FQGNSA come from the germline V gene. Trimming at V came to 5 bases and at J to 0 bases, leaving 10 bases not matched to a gene.

This clonotype was counted ten times or more. The chain joins TRBV4-1 to TRBJ2-1, with 7 bases fitting TRBD2. The CDR3 is 14 amino acids. Germline V gives CDR1 MGHRA, CDR2 YSYEKL. J lost 8 bases, V lost 4 bases, and 8 bases had no gene match. The CDR3 coding sequence is TGCGCCAGCAGCCTCGGACTCAGCGGGGATGAGCAGTTCTTC. Encoded protein: CASSLGLSGDEQFF.

This clonotype was seen a handful of times. The chain joins TRBV5-4 to TRBJ2-1; 12 positions agree with TRBD2. The V segment lost 0 bases and the J segment 9 bases; nucleotides outside the gene matches: 1. This CDR3 comprises 14 residues. From germline, CDR1 is SGHNT and CDR2 YYREEE (reference sequence). The CDR3 protein is CASSLGTSGIEQFF. The DNA of the CDR3 is TGTGCCAGCAGCTTGGGGACTAGCGGGATTGAGCAGTTCTTC. The full variable domain, rest sourced from reference TRBV5-4 and TRBJ2-1, is ETGVTQSPTHLIKTRGQQVTLRCSSQSGHNTVSWYQQALGQGPQFIFQYYREEENGRGNFPPRFSGLQFPNYSSELNVNALELDDSALYLCASSLGTSGIEQFFGPGTRLTVL.

This clonotype came up many times. The chain recombines TRBV7-2 with TRBJ2-7; D gene ambiguous. The CDR3 contains 14 residues. The V end lost 2 bases, the J end lost 4 bases, and 12 bases lay between the germline ends. Germline values: CDR1 SGHTA, CDR2 FQGNSA. The CDR3 region has the DNA TGTGCCAGCAGCTTAATGCCTAGTCCTTACGAGCAGTACTTC. Residues: CASSLMPSPYEQYF.

In this sample, this clonotype turned up a few times. The chain couples TRBV5-6 to TRBJ1-5; TRBD1 agrees at 7 bases. CDR1 is SGHDT and CDR2 is YYEEEE in the germline V gene. Germline trimming cut 4 bases from V and 4 bases from J; bases unmatched to any gene: 5. The CDR3 is 14 residues long. CDR3 nucleotides: TGTGCCAGCAGCGCGGCAGGGGGGAATCAGCCCCAGCATTTT. The encoded protein is CASSAAGGNQPQHF.

This clonotype was seen a handful of times. The CDR3 loop is CASSQFTGGREPQHF. The CDR3 coding sequence is TGTGCCAGCAGCCAATTTACAGGGGGCCGCGAGCCCCAGCATTTT. The rearrangement joins TRBV4-2 to TRBJ1-5; 9 bases are a match to TRBD1. CDR3 size: 15 residues. Germline lookup yields CDR1 LGHNA and CDR2 YNFKEQ. Trimming cost V 2 bases and J 8 bases; bases outside gene matches: 7.

The sample holds many counts of this clonotype. The rearrangement links TRBV4-1 to TRBJ2-7; D gene unclear. Per germline, CDR1 MGHRA and CDR2 YSYEKL. The CDR3 runs to 15 residues. Trimming shortened V by 1 base and J by 0 bases, and 10 bases separated the two germline ends. CDR3 bases: TGCGCCAGCAGCCAAGCGAAAAAGCTCTCCTACGAGCAGTACTTC. Protein sequence: CASSQAKKLSYEQYF.

For the CDR3, the DNA is TGCGCCAGCAGCTTGGTTTACAGGGGGCGGAACACTGAAGCTTTCTTT. It is translated as CASSLVYRGRNTEAFF. This chain links TRBV5-1 with TRBJ1-1; TRBD1 matches 9 bases. The germline V gene has CDR1 SGHRS and CDR2 YFSETQ. This CDR3 region has 16 residues. V shed 0 bases and J 1 base; nucleotides not matched to a gene: 4.

This clonotype was counted ten times or more. V and J are TRBV28 and TRBJ1-5; D gene unclear. The CDR3 consists of 15 residues. Germline assignment: CDR1 MDHEN and CDR2 SYDVKM. V gave up 1 base and J gave up 0 bases, with 7 bases separating them. CDR3 nucleotides: TGTGCCAGCAGTTTATTAGGGAATAGCAATCAGCCCCAGCATTTT. Amino acid sequence: CASSLLGNSNQPQHF.

The chain uses TRBV19 and TRBJ2-7; D gene ambiguous. CDR1 and CDR2 from the germline V gene are LNHDA and SQIVND (reference sequence). This CDR3 is 9 amino acids long. V dropped 3 bases and J dropped 8 bases, with 2 bases sitting between them. The CDR3 sequence: CASSIQQYF. The CDR3 bases are TGTGCCAGTAGTATTCAGCAGTACTTC.

This clonotype appeared many times. The chain uses TRBV12-3 or TRBV12-4 and TRBJ2-1; TRBD2 might be the D (5 bases). The CDR3 sequence is 12 residues long. V dropped 3 bases and J dropped 7 bases, with 7 bases sitting between them. In DNA form, the CDR3 reads TGTGCCAGCAGTTTTCAGCGGAATGAGCAGTTCTTC. It translates to CASSFQRNEQFF.

This clonotype showed up many times. The J gene is TRBJ1-3, the V gene TRBV11-2; D is possibly TRBD1 (6 bases). The CDR3 has 16 amino acids. CDR1 is SGHAT, CDR2 FQNNGV, per germline. V lost 1 base and J 4 bases, leaving 14 bases between the germline ends. The CDR3 sequence: CASSLVGPGAGNTIYF. The CDR3 DNA reads as TGTGCCAGCAGCTTAGTCGGCCCGGGGGCAGGAAACACCATATATTTT.